The 29 T cell receptor beta chains below come from one sample, sequenced in a study of cytomegalovirus exposure and HLA in healthy donors. The PCR ran on 60 Vbeta and 13 Jbeta primers. Produced via immunoSEQ multiplex PCR; TCRdb's table is partial and in-frame only. The sample includes approximately 190,000 clones, 65% to 90% seen only once; the top ten take over 5.5%. The sequenced sample was PBMCs. These receptors came from a middle-aged man in good health and CMV-seropositive.

This clone was seen only a few times. This chain uses TRBV28 with TRBJ1-1; D gene ambiguous. The CDR3 totals 15 residues. The germline V and J ends were trimmed by 9 bases and 0 bases, with 17 bases remaining between them. Germline CDR1 is MDHEN and CDR2 is SYDVKM. This CDR3 is CASQLPQSLNTEAFF. CDR3 coding DNA: TGTGCCAGTCAATTACCTCAGTCTCTGAACACTGAAGCTTTCTTT.

CDR3 in amino acids: CASSQGATGENEQFF. CDR3 nucleotide sequence: TGCGCCAGCAGCCAAGGGGCGACAGGGGAGAATGAGCAGTTCTTC. V gene TRBV4-3 combines with J gene TRBJ2-1; 8 nucleotides match TRBD1. V shed 1 base and J 7 bases; nucleotides not matched to a gene: 6. The length of the CDR3 is 15 residues. Per germline, CDR1 LGHNA and CDR2 YSLEER.

The chain joins TRBV2 to TRBJ1-2; D is unresolved. The germline gives CDR1 SNHLY, CDR2 FYNNEI. V was shortened by 8 bases and J by 8 bases, with 18 bases between the two germline ends. The CDR3 is 13 residues long. Here the CDR3 DNA reads TGTGCCAGCCGGGAGGTCCCTAGGAGCGGCTACACCTTC. This gives the protein CASREVPRSGYTF.

In DNA, the CDR3 is TGTGCCAGCAGTTTGTATGGGGACACAGCCTACGAGCAGTACTTC. The encoded protein is CASSLYGDTAYEQYF. The J gene is TRBJ2-7, the V gene TRBV27; the D gene is possibly TRBD1 (6 bases). This CDR3 has 15 amino acids. Germline V CDR1 and CDR2: MNHEY, SMNVEV (reference sequence). V shed 3 bases and J shed 2 bases, with 14 bases lying between them.

This sequence joins TRBV13 and TRBJ2-7; 9 positions agree with TRBD1. The CDR3 is 16 amino acids. The J segment lost 2 bases and the V segment lost 4 bases, leaving 9 bases of the junction unmatched. Per germline, CDR1 PRHDT and CDR2 FYEKMQ (reference sequence). CDR3 residues: CASSSRDRVEAYEQYF. In DNA form, the CDR3 reads TGTGCCAGCAGCTCACGGGACAGGGTGGAGGCCTACGAGCAGTACTTC.

This clone was observed a few times. The chain links TRBV2 to TRBJ1-4, with TRBD1 matching over 8 bases. Germline trimming cut 3 bases from V and 7 bases from J; bases unmatched to any gene: 7. The CDR3 contains 15 residues. Per the germline V gene, CDR1 is SNHLY and CDR2 is FYNNEI. CDR3 region: CASSEDSGGTEKLFF. The DNA of the CDR3 is TGTGCCAGCAGTGAGGATTCAGGGGGCACTGAAAAACTGTTTTTT.

This chain joins TRBV2 and TRBJ1-2; D may be TRBD1 (6 bases). Germline V gene sequence: CDR1 SNHLY, CDR2 FYNNEI. The CDR3 has 16 residues. V lost 6 bases and J lost 1, with 18 bases in between. CDR3: CASRESQDRLNYGYTF. The CDR3, as DNA: TGTGCCAGCAGGGAAAGCCAGGACAGACTTAACTATGGCTACACCTTC.

Points on this clone: Within the sample, other DNA sequences also encode this same CDR3. This chain connects TRBV2 to TRBJ2-7; D might be TRBD1 (5 bases). The CDR3 runs 13 residues. V was clipped by 4 bases and J by 3 bases, with 10 bases between them. The germline V gene encodes CDR1 SNHLY and CDR2 FYNNEI. CDR3 sequence reads: CASSVGQGYEQYF. The DNA of the CDR3 is TGTGCCAGCAGTGTTGGGCAGGGCTACGAGCAGTACTTC.

This chain links TRBV4-1 with TRBJ1-4; 7 bases are a match to TRBD1. J gave up 8 bases and V 2 bases, and 8 bases lay outside the gene matches. The CDR3 extends over 15 amino acids. Germline V CDR1 and CDR2: MGHRA, YSYEKL. The CDR3 sequence is CASSQRQGSEEKLFF. CDR3 nucleotides: TGCGCCAGCAGCCAAAGACAGGGCTCGGAGGAAAAACTGTTTTTT.

In this sample, this clone turned up a few times. This chain joins TRBV28 and TRBJ2-1, with TRBD2 matching over 7 bases. V gave up 3 bases and J gave up 0 bases; unmatched junction bases: 2. The CDR3 is made up of 15 amino acids. Germline V gene lookup returns CDR1 MDHEN and CDR2 SYDVKM. The CDR3 coding sequence is TGTGCCAGCAGTTTTGGCGGGGGCTCCTACAATGAGCAGTTCTTC. It specifies CASSFGGGSYNEQFF.

The chain employs TRBV4-3 and TRBJ2-7; 12 positions agree with TRBD1. Germline CDR1 and CDR2: LGHNA and YSLEER. The trim removed 3 bases at V and 3 bases at J, leaving 3 bases unmatched. The length of the CDR3 is 15 residues. CDR3 in amino acids: CASSHGTGGDYEQYF. The CDR3 nucleotides read TGCGCCAGCAGCCACGGGACAGGGGGCGACTACGAGCAGTACTTC.

Ten or more counts support this clone. The CDR3 DNA sequence: TGCAGCGGCGGGACAGGGGCGGACACTGAAGCTTTCTTT. Its translation: CSGGTGADTEAFF. V is TRBV29-1 and J is TRBJ1-1, with TRBD1 matching over 10 bases. This CDR3 has 13 amino acids. V lost 7 bases to trimming and J lost 3 bases; unmatched junction nucleotides: 5. From germline, CDR1 is SQVTM and CDR2 ANQGSEA.

The chain couples TRBV5-1 to TRBJ1-6; D possibly corresponds to TRBD1 (6 bases). The CDR3 runs to 16 residues. CDR1 is SGHRS and CDR2 is YFSETQ in the germline V gene. Deletions cut 0 bases from V and 6 bases from J, with 13 bases between. In DNA form, the CDR3 reads TGCGCCAGCAGCTTGGAGGCAGGGGTAGGTAATTCACCCCTCCACTTT. Its translation: CASSLEAGVGNSPLHF. The entire variable domain, with the rest obtained from reference TRBV5-1 and TRBJ1-6, is as follows: KAGVTQTPRYLIKTRGQQVTLSCSPISGHRSVSWYQQTPGQGLQFLFEYFSETQRNKGNFPGRFSGRQFSNSRSEMNVSTLELGDSALYLCASSLEAGVGNSPLHFGNGTRLTVT.

The chain uses TRBV7-8 and TRBJ1-6; TRBD1 might be the D (5 bases). The germline V gene encodes CDR1 SGHVS and CDR2 FQNEAQ. This CDR3 spans 17 amino acids. V gave up 3 bases and J gave up 7 bases, with 19 bases separating them. The chain's CDR3 is CASSLLRGQQSNSPLHF. Here the CDR3 DNA reads TGTGCCAGCAGCTTGCTTAGGGGTCAACAGTCGAATTCACCCCTCCACTTT.

J is TRBJ1-2 and V is TRBV6-1; D gene ambiguous. V was clipped by 2 bases and J by 7 bases, with 14 bases between them. The CDR3 covers 14 residues. Germline V CDR1 and CDR2: MNHNS, SASEGT. This CDR3 is CASSEKASGLGYTF. CDR3 DNA: TGTGCCAGCAGTGAAAAGGCAAGTGGGCTTGGCTACACCTTC.

The CDR3 DNA follows: TGTGCCAGCAGAACCCCAACAGGGGGCGCAGGTTATGGCTACACCTTC. As protein: CASRTPTGGAGYGYTF. The chain recombines TRBV27 with TRBJ1-2, with 9 nucleotides matching TRBD1. Germline V lookup: CDR1 MNHEY, CDR2 SMNVEV (reference sequence). The CDR3 runs 16 residues. With V trimmed by 6 bases and J by 5 bases, 13 bases remained unmatched.

The chain employs TRBV7-6 and TRBJ1-1, with 10 bases identical to TRBD1. Germline V lookup: CDR1 SGHVS, CDR2 FNYEAQ. The CDR3 sequence is 16 residues long. The V gene end was trimmed by 1 base and the J gene end by 2 bases; junction bases not matched to a gene: 4. The CDR3 DNA reads as TGTGCCAGCAGCTTAGGACAGGGGGCGTTCAACACTGAAGCTTTCTTT. Its protein is CASSLGQGAFNTEAFF.

The chain links TRBV7-2 to TRBJ2-5; 7 bases agree with TRBD2. The junction had 8 bases not matched to a gene; V was cut back by 1 base and J by 3 bases. Germline lookup yields CDR1 SGHTA and CDR2 FQGNSA. CDR3 length: 16 amino acids. The chain's CDR3 is CASSLGVRGVKETQYF. CDR3 DNA: TGTGCCAGCAGCTTAGGGGTACGGGGGGTGAAAGAGACCCAGTACTTC.

The chain recombines TRBV7-9 with TRBJ2-7; no clear D gene. The CDR3 runs to 10 residues. The germline gives CDR1 SEHNR, CDR2 FQNEAQ (reference sequence). Between the trimmed V and J ends, which lost 4 bases and 5 bases, there was a span of 3 bases. The CDR3 protein is CASSSNEQYF. The CDR3 nucleotides are TGTGCCAGCAGCTCTAACGAGCAGTACTTC.

This rearrangement joins TRBV9 to TRBJ2-5; D is possibly TRBD2 (5 bases). Germline loops: CDR1 SGDLS, CDR2 YYNGEE. The CDR3 is 14 amino acids. Trimming removed 4 bases at V and 0 bases at J, with 10 bases between. The CDR3 protein is CASSPDWNQETQYF. The CDR3 DNA is TGTGCCAGCAGCCCGGACTGGAACCAAGAGACCCAGTACTTC.

The chain couples TRBV6-6 to TRBJ1-6, with TRBD1 matching over 7 bases. This CDR3 contains 14 residues. CDR1 is MNHNY and CDR2 is SVGAGI in the germline V gene (reference sequence). Trimming took 5 bases from V and 7 from J; bases not matched to a gene: 5. In nucleotides, the CDR3 is TGTGCCAGCAGTGACCGGGACAGAAATTCACCCCTCCACTTT. Translating it yields CASSDRDRNSPLHF.

This chain links TRBV6-1 with TRBJ1-2, with D possibly TRBD1 on 6 matching bases. CDR1 is MNHNS and CDR2 is SASEGT in the germline V gene. Trimming shortened V by 5 bases and J by 4 bases, and 11 bases separated the two germline ends. The CDR3 covers 13 residues. The CDR3: CASSPGTTYGYTF. The DNA of the CDR3 is TGTGCCAGCAGTCCCGGGACAACCTATGGCTACACCTTC.

CDR3 nucleotide sequence: TGTGCCAGCATGGAACAGGGAAACGAGCAGTACTTC. This codes for CASMEQGNEQYF. The rearrangement links TRBV5-4 to TRBJ2-7; a possible D gene is TRBD1 (6 bases). V lost 6 bases to trimming and J lost 5 bases, with 12 bases between them. Germline V CDR1 and CDR2: SGHNT, YYREEE (reference sequence). CDR3 length: 12 amino acids. The full variable domain, with the rest looked up from reference TRBV5-4 and TRBJ2-7, is ETGVTQSPTHLIKTRGQQVTLRCSSQSGHNTVSWYQQALGQGPQFIFQYYREEENGRGNFPPRFSGLQFPNYSSELNVNALELDDSALYLCASMEQGNEQYFGPGTRLTVT.

The genes are TRBV5-4 and TRBJ2-7; the match to TRBD1 covers 9 bases. The CDR3 has 14 residues. V lost 4 bases to trimming and J lost 2 bases; unmatched junction nucleotides: 4. Germline CDR1 SGHNT, CDR2 YYREEE (reference sequence). This CDR3 is CASSATGGTYEQYF. DNA of the CDR3: TGTGCCAGCAGCGCCACAGGGGGCACCTACGAGCAGTACTTC.

The chain carries TRBV6-6 and TRBJ2-1, with 12 bases fitting TRBD2. This CDR3 is 14 amino acids long. V shed 4 bases, J shed 6 bases, and the junction held 1 base outside the gene matches. Germline CDR1 and CDR2: MNHNY and SVGAGI (reference sequence). The CDR3, as DNA: TGTGCCAGCAGTTCTAGCGGGGGGGCCAATGAGCAGTTCTTC. Amino acid sequence: CASSSSGGANEQFF.

The CDR3 DNA reads TGCGCCAGCAGCACGGGACAGGGGAGCAATCAGCCCCAGCATTTT. Translated: CASSTGQGSNQPQHF. The chain carries TRBV5-1 and TRBJ1-5, with 10 bases fitting TRBD1. Germline V lookup: CDR1 SGHRS, CDR2 YFSETQ. The ends lost 4 bases at V and 1 base at J; junction bases unmatched: 2. The CDR3 length is 15 residues.

As concerns this clone: Relative to the germline gene, one junction end is altered; a read error may explain this. This chain uses TRBV6-5 with TRBJ1-5, with D tentatively TRBD1 (6 bases). Germline loops: CDR1 MNHEY, CDR2 SVGAGI. The CDR3 length is 13 residues. CDR3 sequence: CVSSDQGNQPQHF. For the CDR3, the DNA is TGTGTCAGCAGTGATCAGGGGAATCAGCCCCAGCATTTT.

The J gene is TRBJ1-1, the V gene TRBV5-1; D is ambiguous. V gave up 3 bases and J gave up 0 bases, with 12 bases separating them. The length of the CDR3 is 15 residues. In germline, CDR1 is SGHRS, CDR2 YFSETQ. CDR3 coding DNA: TGCGCCAGCAGCTCGGACGAGGGCCTGAACACTGAAGCTTTCTTT. Translated, it gives CASSSDEGLNTEAFF. The full variable domain, its missing parts supplied by reference TRBV5-1 and TRBJ1-1, is KAGVTQTPRYLIKTRGQQVTLSCSPISGHRSVSWYQQTPGQGLQFLFEYFSETQRNKGNFPGRFSGRQFSNSRSEMNVSTLELGDSALYLCASSSDEGLNTEAFFGQGTRLTVV.

The chain has TRBV7-8 and TRBJ2-5; TRBD2 matches 10 bases. The CDR3 sequence is 16 residues long. Germline loops: CDR1 SGHVS, CDR2 FQNEAQ. Trimming at V came to 1 base and at J to 1 base, leaving 3 bases not matched to a gene. The CDR3 DNA reads TGTGCCAGCAGCTTAGGGAGCGGGGGGGTCCAAGAGACCCAGTACTTC. It is translated as CASSLGSGGVQETQYF.